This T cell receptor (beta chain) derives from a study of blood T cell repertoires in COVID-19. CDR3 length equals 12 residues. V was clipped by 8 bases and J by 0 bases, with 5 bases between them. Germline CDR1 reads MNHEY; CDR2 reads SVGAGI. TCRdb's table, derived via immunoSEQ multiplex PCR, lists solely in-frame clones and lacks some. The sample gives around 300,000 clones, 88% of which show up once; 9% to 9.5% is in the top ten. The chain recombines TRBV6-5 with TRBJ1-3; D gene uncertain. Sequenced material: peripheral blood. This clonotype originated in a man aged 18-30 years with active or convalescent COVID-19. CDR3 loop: CASRSSGNTIYF. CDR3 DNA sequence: TGTGCCAGCCGGAGCTCTGGAAACACCATATATTTT.